This TCR beta chain was obtained from a study of radiation and T cells in renal cell carcinoma (TCRdb year 2020). Study-level background: Samples were obtained from a clinical trial, in which 15 Gy stereotactic body radiation therapy was delivered to primary renal cell carcinomas and nephrectomy was performed 4 weeks later. In total, roughly 52 samples, comprising approximately 25 tumors and roughly 27 peripheral blood samples, were subjected to TCR beta sequencing. In the roughly 54 samples combined, around 3.9 million unique CDR3 nucleotide sequences were found, encoding 3,000,000 or so unique CDR3 amino acid sequences. The investigation overall reported the following: Tracking of blood repertoire dynamics stopped at three to four weeks after treatment, with no follow-up past that point. Because no pretreatment tumor biopsies were available, whether clonotypes were present in the tumor at baseline could not be determined. Because the trial had a single-armed design, the trial could not examine how radiation dose or scheduling affected the TCR repertoire. In blood, the top tumor clonotypes increased from baseline to 2 weeks after radiation and then shrank by 4 weeks, which suggests a temporary expansion of tumor-resident clones.

V is pruned by 1 base and J by 3 bases, leaving 6 bases of the junction without a gene match. The CDR3 contains 15 residues, cysteine and phenylalanine counted. The sequence is cut down to CDR3 DNA, 45 bases in frame from base 1. CDR1 and CDR2 (SGHRS, YFSETQ) derive from the germline V gene. As to this clone: The clone's antigen remains unknown. Base qualities are not at hand, and no much larger clone is one base apart.

Taken with the paper, the label for time point translates to: baseline pretreatment blood. The sample's treatment or condition label is to be understood as: 15 Gy SBRT to primary tumor, nephrectomy 4 weeks later. To track tumor-enriched clonotypes, serial peripheral blood was sampled from radiation-treated patients at baseline and at 2 weeks and 4 weeks after SBRT. Every patient's renal cell carcinoma showed clear cell pathology. Genomic DNA for TCR sequencing was prepared using the QIAamp DNA Blood Mini Kit (Qiagen). The analyses included only samples that passed all quality control checks. TCR beta libraries were generated from genomic DNA with the immunoSEQ kit, following the manufacturer's recommendations. Library preparation used a first multiplex PCR with proprietary primers, then a second PCR adding unique barcodes, with bead cleanups after each round. A kit-provided positive control reaction and a negative control reaction were included in every sample batch. The final libraries were assessed on an Agilent 4200 TapeStation D1000 ScreenTape, pooled by volume, and quantified by qPCR. Sequencing ran on an Illumina NextSeq500 with a MidOutput 150-cycle cartridge, using 156 Read1 and 15 Index1 cycles with kit custom primers. The pooled library was loaded at 1.0 pM, and approximately 20% PhiX control was spiked in. On the authors' methods: The vendor-processed data were analyzed in R, and a clonotype was defined as all T cells that share the same CDR3 nucleotide sequence. For clone abundance analyses, frequencies were normalized to the 10,000 most abundant clones per sample. Before analysis, public T cell clones were removed, and these numbered fewer than six per sample on average. Tumor-enriched and baseline blood-enriched clonotypes were defined by at least a 32-fold difference in abundance between compartments. Clonotypes expanded or contracted between blood time points were identified with a beta-binomial differential abundance model. The Baroni-Urbani and Buser coefficient was used to measure tumor-blood repertoire similarity, and groups were compared with two-tailed Wilcoxon tests in R. TCRdb retrieved this table from immuneACCESS and kept in-frame rearrangements only. Not all clones are present; in checked studies, unresolved V genes account for under half, and no reason is known for the remainder. V, J and clone size derive from that table, while D and trimming were established from the DNA sequence. The table for this sample lists tens of thousands of clones; 82% of them were counted only once. Roughly 7% of the sample rests with the top ten.

The clonotype originates from a man aged 55 to 70 with renal cell carcinoma. The chain employs TRBV5-1 and TRBJ2-5; 7 of the junction bases match TRBD2. Source: blood, taken from a patient whose treatment included radiotherapy and nephrectomy. CDR3 region: CASSLLAGREETQYF. At the DNA level, the sequence is TGCGCCAGCAGCTTGTTGGCAGGGAGGGAAGAGACCCAGTACTTC.